This paragraph covers one TCR beta chain sequence. Antigen: not known. Germline V gene lookup returns CDR1 MNHNS and CDR2 SASEGT. The germline V and J ends were trimmed by 4 bases and 0 bases, with 13 bases remaining between them. CDR3 length: 16 amino acids. Donors ranged from roughly 6 to 90 years old and were healthy Caucasians in Russia. They isolated at least 6 million PBMCs from each sample. The amount of total RNA extracted per sample was at least 5.5 micrograms. The data were taken from a study of blood T cells in healthy people across ages. Whole-study findings and limits: Higher diversity and more naive CD4+ cells were features of long-lived donors, compared to aged donors.

Combining a sample-barcoded 5' primer with a J-beta primer mix, a second PCR ran for roughly 7 to 11 cycles. MiXCR was run by TCRdb on the 5' RACE reads, yielding one entry per CDR3 protein. The sample lists hundreds of thousands of distinct CDR3 sequences; roughly 20% were seen once. Specimen: blood. The source of this sequence is a man between 65 and 80 years old in good health. The gene calls are TRBV6-1 and TRBJ2-1, with D uncertain. CDR3 DNA sequence: TGTGCCAGCAGTGTTTCGGCGGAGAGCTCCTACAATGAGCAGTTCTTC. This sequence encodes CASSVSAESSYNEQFF.